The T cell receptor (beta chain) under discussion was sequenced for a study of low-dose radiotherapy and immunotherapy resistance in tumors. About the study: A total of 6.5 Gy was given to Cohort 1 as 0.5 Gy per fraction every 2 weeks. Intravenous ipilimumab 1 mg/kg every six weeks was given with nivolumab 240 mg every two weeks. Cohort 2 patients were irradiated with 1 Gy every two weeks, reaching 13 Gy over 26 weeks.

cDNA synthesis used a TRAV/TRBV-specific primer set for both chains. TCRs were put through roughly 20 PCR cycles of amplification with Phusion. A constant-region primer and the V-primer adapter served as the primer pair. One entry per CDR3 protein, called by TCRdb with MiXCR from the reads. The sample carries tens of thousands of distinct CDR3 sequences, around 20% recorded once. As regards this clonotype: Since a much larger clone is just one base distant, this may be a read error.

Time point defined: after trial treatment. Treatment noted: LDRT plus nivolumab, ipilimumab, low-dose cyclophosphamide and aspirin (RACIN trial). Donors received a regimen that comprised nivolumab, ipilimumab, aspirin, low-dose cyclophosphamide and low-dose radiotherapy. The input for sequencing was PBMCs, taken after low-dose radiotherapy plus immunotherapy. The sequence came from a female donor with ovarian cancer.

CDR3 bases: TGCAGCGTTGCCTGGGGGCCCGAGCAGTTCTTC. It yields the protein CSVAWGPEQFF. This rearrangement joins TRBV29-1 to TRBJ2-1, with D possibly TRBD1 on 6 matching bases. Germline lookup yields CDR1 SQVTM and CDR2 ANQGSEA. The V gene lost 4 bases and the J gene lost 10 bases, with 11 bases spanning the gap. The CDR3 has 11 amino acids.